The text below deals with one T cell receptor beta chain. The entry originates in a study of blood T cell repertoires in COVID-19. Study-wide background: In each case, the material was cDNA or gDNA derived from T cells, B-cell-depleted T cells, or PBMCs.

V lost 0 bases to trimming and J lost 2 bases, with 11 bases between them. Per the germline V gene, CDR1 is KGHSH and CDR2 is LQKENI. The CDR3 has 15 residues. Study processing details: For nucleated cells, counts were estimated from reference gene primer amplification. Sequencing was performed with immunoSEQ multiplex PCR; in TCRdb, only in-frame clones are kept and a portion is missing. V, J and clone size are taken as reported in that table, and D and trimming were inferred from the DNA itself. This sample has fewer than 120,000 clones, with 76% found just once. The rearrangement uses TRBV18 and TRBJ2-7; D is possibly TRBD2 (5 bases). Material: peripheral blood. The sequence was obtained from a woman older than 75 with acute or convalescent COVID-19. CDR3 region: CASSPPVGGAYEQYF. As DNA, the CDR3 is TGTGCCAGCTCACCACCGGTCGGAGGAGCCTACGAGCAGTACTTC. The full variable domain, completed using reference TRBV18 and TRBJ2-7, is NAGVMQNPRHLVRRRGQEARLRCSPMKGHSHVYWYRQLPEEGLKFMVYLQKENIIDESGMPKERFSAEFPKEGPSILRIQQVVRGDSAAYFCASSPPVGGAYEQYFGPGTRLTVT.